This TCR beta chain was retrieved from a study of cytomegalovirus exposure and HLA in healthy donors. Study-level findings and limits: Most TCR beta V segments were productive about 90% or about 30% of the time in an earlier analysis.

Germline CDR1 reads MDHEN; CDR2 reads SYDVKM. This CDR3 contains 13 residues. V was cut by 5 bases and J by 3 bases, with 11 bases left in between. As to this clone: The antigen remains unidentified.

The PCR used 60 Vbeta and 13 Jbeta primers. Data came from immunoSEQ multiplex PCR; TCRdb stores just in-frame clones and leaves some out. The sample consists of about 170,000 clones, 85% of them appearing once. Donors counted as nominally healthy when sampled, yet unrecorded immune exposures were likely. Input material: PBMCs. The sequence was obtained from a boy between 2 and 10 years old in good health and CMV-seronegative. The chain is built from TRBV28 and TRBJ2-7, with D unresolved. CDR3 protein: CASSGFGNYEQYV. CDR3 DNA sequence: TGTGCCAGCAGTGGGTTCGGTAACTACGAGCAGTACGTC.